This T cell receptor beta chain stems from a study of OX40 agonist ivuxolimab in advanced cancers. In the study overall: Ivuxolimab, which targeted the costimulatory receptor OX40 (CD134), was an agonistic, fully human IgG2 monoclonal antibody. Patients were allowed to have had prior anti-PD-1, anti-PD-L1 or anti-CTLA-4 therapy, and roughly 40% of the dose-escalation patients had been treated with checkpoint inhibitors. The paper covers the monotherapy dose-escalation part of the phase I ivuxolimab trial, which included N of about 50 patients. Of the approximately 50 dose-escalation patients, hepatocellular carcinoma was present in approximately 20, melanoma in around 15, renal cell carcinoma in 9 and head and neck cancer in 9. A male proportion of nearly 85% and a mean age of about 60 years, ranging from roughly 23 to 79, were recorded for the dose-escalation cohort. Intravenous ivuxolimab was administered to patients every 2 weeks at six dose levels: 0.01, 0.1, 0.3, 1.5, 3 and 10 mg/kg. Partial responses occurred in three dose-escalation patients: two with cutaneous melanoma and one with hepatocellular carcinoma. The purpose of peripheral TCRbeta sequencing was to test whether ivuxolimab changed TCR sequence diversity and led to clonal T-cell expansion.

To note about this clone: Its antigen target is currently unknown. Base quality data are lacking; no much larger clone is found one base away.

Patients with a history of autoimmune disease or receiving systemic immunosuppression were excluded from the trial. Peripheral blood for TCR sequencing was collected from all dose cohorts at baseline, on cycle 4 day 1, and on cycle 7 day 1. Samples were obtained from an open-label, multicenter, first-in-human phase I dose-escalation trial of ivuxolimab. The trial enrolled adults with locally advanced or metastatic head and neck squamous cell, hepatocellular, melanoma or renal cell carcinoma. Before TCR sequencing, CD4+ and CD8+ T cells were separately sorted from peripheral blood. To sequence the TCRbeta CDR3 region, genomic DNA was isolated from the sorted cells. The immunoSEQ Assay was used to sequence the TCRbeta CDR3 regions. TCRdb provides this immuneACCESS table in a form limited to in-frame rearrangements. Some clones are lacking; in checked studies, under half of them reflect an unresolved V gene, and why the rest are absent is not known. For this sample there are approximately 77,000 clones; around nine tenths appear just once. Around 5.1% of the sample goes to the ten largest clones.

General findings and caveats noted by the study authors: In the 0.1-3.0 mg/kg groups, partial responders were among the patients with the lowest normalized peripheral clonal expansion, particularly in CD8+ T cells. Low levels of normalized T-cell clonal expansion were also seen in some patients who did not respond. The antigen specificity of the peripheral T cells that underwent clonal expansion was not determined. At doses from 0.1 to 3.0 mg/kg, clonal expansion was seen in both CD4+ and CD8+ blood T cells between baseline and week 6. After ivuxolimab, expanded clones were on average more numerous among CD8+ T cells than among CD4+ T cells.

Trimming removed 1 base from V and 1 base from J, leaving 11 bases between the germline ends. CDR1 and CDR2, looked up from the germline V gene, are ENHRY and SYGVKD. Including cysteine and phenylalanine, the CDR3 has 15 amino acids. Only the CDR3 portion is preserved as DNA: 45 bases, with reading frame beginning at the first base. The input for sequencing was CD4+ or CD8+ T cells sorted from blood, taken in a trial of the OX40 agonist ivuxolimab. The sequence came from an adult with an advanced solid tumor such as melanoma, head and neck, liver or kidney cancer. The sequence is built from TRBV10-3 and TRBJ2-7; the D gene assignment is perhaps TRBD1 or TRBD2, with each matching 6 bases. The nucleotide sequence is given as TGTGCCATCAGTGAGTTAGAGGGGGGATCCTACGAGCAGTACTTC. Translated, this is CAISELEGGSYEQYF.